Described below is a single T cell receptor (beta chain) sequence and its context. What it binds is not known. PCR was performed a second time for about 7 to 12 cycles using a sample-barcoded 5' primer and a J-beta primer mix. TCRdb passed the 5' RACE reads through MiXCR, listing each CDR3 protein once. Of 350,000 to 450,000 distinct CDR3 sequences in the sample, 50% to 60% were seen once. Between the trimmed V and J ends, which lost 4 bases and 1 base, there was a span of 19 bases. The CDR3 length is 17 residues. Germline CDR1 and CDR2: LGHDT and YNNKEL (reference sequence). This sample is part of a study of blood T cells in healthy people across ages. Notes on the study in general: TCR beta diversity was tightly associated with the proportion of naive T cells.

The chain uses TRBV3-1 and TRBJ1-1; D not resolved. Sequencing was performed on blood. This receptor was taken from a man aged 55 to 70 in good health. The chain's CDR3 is CASSRRSGRDPNTEAFF. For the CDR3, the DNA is TGTGCCAGCAGCCGGAGAAGTGGACGTGATCCGAACACTGAAGCTTTCTTT.